This T cell receptor (beta chain) originates from a study of T-cell reconstitution after alpha-beta-depleted transplantation in children listed by TCRdb under 2016. As for the study more broadly: Using TCR repertoire profiling, the study quantitatively followed how T-cell immune reconstitution unfolded in children after TCRalphabeta/CD19-depleted allogeneic hematopoietic cell transplantation.

Including cysteine and phenylalanine, the CDR3 has 17 amino acids. The only DNA kept is the CDR3, 51 bases in frame from the first base. CDR1 and CDR2 are read off the germline V gene (reference sequence) as DFQATT and SNEGSKA. The germline V and J ends show losses of 3 bases and 5 bases respectively, and no gene match explains 18 bases of the junction. On this clonotype itself: No antigen is known for it. Per-nucleotide qualities are absent, and no much larger clonotype sits a single base away.

Read against the paper, the sample's treatment or condition label means: allogeneic hematopoietic cell transplantation with graft depleted of TCRalphabeta T cells and CD19 B cells. Transplant recipients were children who received TCRalphabeta/CD19-depleted allogeneic hematopoietic cell grafts. The protocol used for the library was PCR. The listed sequencing device is Illumina HiSeq 2500. TCR libraries were prepared with molecular barcoding, using unique molecular identifiers to normalize TCRbeta repertoire quantification. The raw public data were reprocessed by TCRdb itself: fastp quality trimming at Q25, MiXCR clonotype calling, in-frame beta chains only. Entries that share a CDR3 protein sequence are merged under the most common genes and DNA. For this sample the table gives about 640,000 distinct CDR3 sequences, of which roughly 13% were detected only once. The ten biggest clones cover 2% to 2.5% of the sample.

Study-wide conclusions, independent of this receptor: The apparently early recovery of alphabetaT-cell counts about two months after transplant reportedly depended on only several hundred rapidly expanded clones that came from non-depleted graft cells. In some patients, the high TCRbeta diversity seen at day 60 was put down to recipient T cells and intrathymic progenitors that had survived conditioning. Hyperexpanded clone frequencies declined over subsequent months; after one year, T-cell counts and TCRbeta diversity were mostly attributed to newly produced T cells.

Sequencing used PBMCs, mostly from graft donor cells, obtained 360 days after TCRalphabeta/CD19-depleted stem cell transplant. This clonotype originated in a male patient aged 10 to 17 who had a stem cell transplant for acute myeloid leukemia, so the T cells may come from the graft donor. The sequence is built from TRBV20-1 and TRBJ2-7; a stretch of 8 junction bases matches TRBD2. The CDR3 loop reads CSASVGRGVSWPDEQYF. The DNA is as follows: TGCAGTGCTAGCGTCGGGAGGGGTGTTTCGTGGCCGGACGAGCAGTACTTC.